This TCR beta chain was identified in a study of regulatory T cells in long-lasting Graves disease. The time point was: newly diagnosed GD, antithyroid drugs for less than 3 months. Construction of the TCR library relied on RNA isolated from PBMCs. The diagnosis of Graves' disease used American Thyroid Association guidelines. Libraries of TCR beta came from iRepertoire HTBI primers plus Arm-PCR of CDR3 regions. TCRdb recomputed calls from the multiplex PCR reads with MiXCR, one row per CDR3 protein. Here the sample spans approximately 400,000 distinct CDR3 sequences, about 15% being singletons. This clonotype was counted a few times. The CDR3 contains 16 residues. CDR1 is SGHRS and CDR2 is YFSETQ in the germline V gene. The ends were cut back, 2 bases at V and 2 bases at J, with 14 bases in the middle. The same sample was also used in a study of T cells in Graves' hyperthyroidism and ophthalmopathy.

The sample here was peripheral blood mononuclear cells (PBMCs), taken at new diagnosis, from a patient treated with antithyroid drugs. The genes are TRBV5-1 and TRBJ2-1; perhaps D is TRBD1 or TRBD2 (5 bases each). The source is a woman in her twenties or thirties with Graves disease. As DNA, the CDR3 is TGCGCCAGCAGCTTCTTGGGGGTGGGGCCCTACAATGAGCAGTTCTTC. This gives the protein CASSFLGVGPYNEQFF.